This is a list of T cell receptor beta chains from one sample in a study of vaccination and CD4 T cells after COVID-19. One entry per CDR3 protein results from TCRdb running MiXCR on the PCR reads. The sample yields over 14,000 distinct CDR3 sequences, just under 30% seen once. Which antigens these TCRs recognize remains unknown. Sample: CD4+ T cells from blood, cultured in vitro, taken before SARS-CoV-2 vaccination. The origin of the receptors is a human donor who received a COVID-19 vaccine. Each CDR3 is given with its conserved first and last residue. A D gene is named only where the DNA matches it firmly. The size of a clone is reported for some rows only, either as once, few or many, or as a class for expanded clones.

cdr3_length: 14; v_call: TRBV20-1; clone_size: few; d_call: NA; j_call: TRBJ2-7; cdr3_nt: TGCAGTGCTAGAGATAAACAGCTCTCCTACGAGCAGTACTTC; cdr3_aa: CSARDKQLSYEQYF
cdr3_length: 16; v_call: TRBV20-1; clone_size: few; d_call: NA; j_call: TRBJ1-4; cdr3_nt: TGCAGTGCTATACCCATGAGGGGTCGGGCTAATGAAAAACTGTTTTTT; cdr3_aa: CSAIPMRGRANEKLFF
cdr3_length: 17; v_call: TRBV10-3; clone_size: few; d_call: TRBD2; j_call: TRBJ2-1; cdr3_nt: TGTGCCATCAGTGAGACGACTAGCGGGGGGTTATACAATGAGCAGTTCTTC; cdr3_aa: CAISETTSGGLYNEQFF
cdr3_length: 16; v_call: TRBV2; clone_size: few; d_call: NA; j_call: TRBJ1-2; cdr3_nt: TGTGCCAGCAGGTCTCGGTCGAGCAGGGAGAACTATGGCTACACCTTC; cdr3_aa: CASRSRSSRENYGYTF
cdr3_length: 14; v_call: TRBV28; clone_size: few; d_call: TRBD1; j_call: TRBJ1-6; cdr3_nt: TGTGCCAGCAGTCAGGGACAGCTTAATTCACCCCTCCACTTT; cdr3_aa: CASSQGQLNSPLHF
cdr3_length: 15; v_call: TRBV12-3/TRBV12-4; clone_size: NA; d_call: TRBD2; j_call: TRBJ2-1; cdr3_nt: TGTGCCAGCAGTTTACGGGGACTATTCACCAATGAGCAGTTCTTC; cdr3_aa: CASSLRGLFTNEQFF
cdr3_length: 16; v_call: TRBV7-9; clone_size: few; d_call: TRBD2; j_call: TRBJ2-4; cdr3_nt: TGTGCCAGCAGCTCCATAGCGGGGGGGGTGTCGGACATTCAGTACTTC; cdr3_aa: CASSSIAGGVSDIQYF
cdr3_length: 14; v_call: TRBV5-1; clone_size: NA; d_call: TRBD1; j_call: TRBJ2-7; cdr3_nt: TGCGCCAGCAGCTTGGAGGGGGCGCCAGGGGAGCAGTACTTC; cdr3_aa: CASSLEGAPGEQYF
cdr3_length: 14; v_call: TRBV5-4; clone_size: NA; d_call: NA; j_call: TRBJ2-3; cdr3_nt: TGTGCCAGCAGTCGCGGGGCCCTCACAGATACGCAGTATTTT; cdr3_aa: CASSRGALTDTQYF
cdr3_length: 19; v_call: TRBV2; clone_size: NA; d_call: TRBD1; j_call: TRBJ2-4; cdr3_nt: TGTGCCAGCAGCCCTCCTGGGACAGGGGGCAATTCGGCCAAAAACATTCAGTACTTC; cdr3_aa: CASSPPGTGGNSAKNIQYF
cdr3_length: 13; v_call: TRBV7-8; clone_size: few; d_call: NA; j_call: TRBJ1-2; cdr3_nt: TGTGCCAGCAGCTTTGGGGGGAACTATGGCTACACCTTC; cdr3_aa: CASSFGGNYGYTF
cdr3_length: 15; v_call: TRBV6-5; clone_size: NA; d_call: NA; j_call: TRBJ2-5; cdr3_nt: TGTGCCAGCAGTTACGACAACCTGATACAAGAGACCCAGTACTTC; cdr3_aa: CASSYDNLIQETQYF
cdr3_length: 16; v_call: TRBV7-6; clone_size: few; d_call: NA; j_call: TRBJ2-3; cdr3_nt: TGTGCCAGCAGCTTAGATTCTGTCACTAGGGGGGATACGCAGTATTTT; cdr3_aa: CASSLDSVTRGDTQYF
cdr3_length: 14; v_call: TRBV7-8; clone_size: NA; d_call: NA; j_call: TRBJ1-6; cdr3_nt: TGTGCCAGCAGCTTAGCAGGGGGGGGGTCACCCCTCCACTTT; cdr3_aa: CASSLAGGGSPLHF
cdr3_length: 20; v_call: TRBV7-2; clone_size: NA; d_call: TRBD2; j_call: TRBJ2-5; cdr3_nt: TGTGCCAGCAGCTTAGGCCCCTACTTGAAGCGGGGGGCTTCCCAAGAGACCCAGTACTTC; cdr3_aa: CASSLGPYLKRGASQETQYF
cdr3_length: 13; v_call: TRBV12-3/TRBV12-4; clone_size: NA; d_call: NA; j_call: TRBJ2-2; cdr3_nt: TGTGCCAGCAGTGGACAGAACACCGGGGAGCTGTTTTTT; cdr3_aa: CASSGQNTGELFF
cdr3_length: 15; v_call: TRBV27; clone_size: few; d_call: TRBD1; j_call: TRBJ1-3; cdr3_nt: TGTGCCAGCAGTCGACTCGGGACAGGCGGAAACACCATATATTTT; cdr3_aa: CASSRLGTGGNTIYF
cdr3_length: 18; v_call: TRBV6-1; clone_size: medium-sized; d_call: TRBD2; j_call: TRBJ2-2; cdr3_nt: TGTGCCAGCAGTGACCGGACTAGCGGGGGGGTGGGCACCGGGGAGCTGTTTTTT; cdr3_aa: CASSDRTSGGVGTGELFF
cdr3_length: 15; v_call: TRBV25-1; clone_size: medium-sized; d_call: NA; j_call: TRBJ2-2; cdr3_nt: TGTGCCAGCACCTCCCTGGGTCGGGGCTCCGGGGAGCTGTTTTTT; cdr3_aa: CASTSLGRGSGELFF
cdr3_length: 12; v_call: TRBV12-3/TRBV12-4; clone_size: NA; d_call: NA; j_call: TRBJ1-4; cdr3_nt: TGTGCCAGCCAACGGACTAATGAAAAACTGTTTTTT; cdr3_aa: CASQRTNEKLFF
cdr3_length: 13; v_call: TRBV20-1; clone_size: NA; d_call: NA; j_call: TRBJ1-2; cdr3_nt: TGCAGTGCATCCCTCGGGGGGCATGGAGGCTACACCTTC; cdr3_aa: CSASLGGHGGYTF
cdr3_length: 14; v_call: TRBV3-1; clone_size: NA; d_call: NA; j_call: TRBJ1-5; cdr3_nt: TGTGCCAGCAGCCAAGACTCGGGAGGTCAGCCCCAGCATTTT; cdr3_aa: CASSQDSGGQPQHF
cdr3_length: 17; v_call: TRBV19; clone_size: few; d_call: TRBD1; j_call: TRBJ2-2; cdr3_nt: TGTGCCAGTAGCCCAGAGACAGGGGGCGGTGTTGGCGGGGAGCTGTTTTTT; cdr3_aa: CASSPETGGGVGGELFF
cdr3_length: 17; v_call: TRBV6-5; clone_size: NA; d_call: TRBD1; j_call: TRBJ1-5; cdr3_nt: TGTGCCAGCAGTTACCCCGGGACAGGGGGCGGCAATCAGCCCCAGCATTTT; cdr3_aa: CASSYPGTGGGNQPQHF
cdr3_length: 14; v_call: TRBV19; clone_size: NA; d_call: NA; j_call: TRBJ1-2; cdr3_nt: TGTGCCAGTAAATTAGGGGCAGCTAACTATGGCTACACCTTC; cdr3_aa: CASKLGAANYGYTF
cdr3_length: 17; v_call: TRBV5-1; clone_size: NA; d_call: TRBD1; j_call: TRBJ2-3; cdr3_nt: TGCGCCAGCAGCACACCCGGACAGGGGAAGCTGACAGATACGCAGTATTTT; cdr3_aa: CASSTPGQGKLTDTQYF
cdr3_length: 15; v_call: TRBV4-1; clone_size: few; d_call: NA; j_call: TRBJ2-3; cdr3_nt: TGCGCCAGCAGCCAAGACAGTTCCGTCACAGATACGCAGTATTTT; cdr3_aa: CASSQDSSVTDTQYF
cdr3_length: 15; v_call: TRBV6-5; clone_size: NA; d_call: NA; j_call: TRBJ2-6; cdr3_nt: TGTGCCAGCAGTTACAGAGGGTCCGGGGCCAACGTCCTGACTTTC; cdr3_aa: CASSYRGSGANVLTF
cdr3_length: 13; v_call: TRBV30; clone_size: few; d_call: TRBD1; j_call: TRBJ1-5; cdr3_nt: TGTGCCTGGAGTCCAGACAGGGATCAGCCCCAGCATTTT; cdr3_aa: CAWSPDRDQPQHF
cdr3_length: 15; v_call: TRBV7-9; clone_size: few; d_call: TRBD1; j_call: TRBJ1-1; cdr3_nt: TGTGCCAGCACGAGGGCGGGACAGGGGACCACTGAAGCTTTCTTT; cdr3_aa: CASTRAGQGTTEAFF
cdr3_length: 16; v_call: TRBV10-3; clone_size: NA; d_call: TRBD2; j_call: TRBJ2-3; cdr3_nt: TGTGCCATCAGTGAGACCGGGGGGGGGCCCGGAGATACGCAGTATTTT; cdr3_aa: CAISETGGGPGDTQYF
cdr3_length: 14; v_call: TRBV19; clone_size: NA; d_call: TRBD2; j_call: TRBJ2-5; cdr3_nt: TGTGCCAGTAGTCCCCGTTCGGGAGGAGAGACCCAGTACTTC; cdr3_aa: CASSPRSGGETQYF
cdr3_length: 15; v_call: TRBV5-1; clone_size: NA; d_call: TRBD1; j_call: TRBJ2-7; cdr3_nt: TGCGCCAGCAGATCCCTCCCGACAGGGTCCTACGAGCAGTACTTC; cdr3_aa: CASRSLPTGSYEQYF
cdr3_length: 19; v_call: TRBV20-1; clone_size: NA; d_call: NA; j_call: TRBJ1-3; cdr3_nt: TGCAGTGCTAGAGAGCGTTTAGGGCACTGGACAACCCGAAAGGACACCATATATTTT; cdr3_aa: CSARERLGHWTTRKDTIYF
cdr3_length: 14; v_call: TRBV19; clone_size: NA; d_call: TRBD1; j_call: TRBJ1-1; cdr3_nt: TGTGCCAGTAGATGGGACAGGGGGCACACTGAAGCTTTCTTT; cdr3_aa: CASRWDRGHTEAFF
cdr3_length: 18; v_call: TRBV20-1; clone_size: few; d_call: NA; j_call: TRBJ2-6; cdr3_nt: TGCAGTGCTAGGGCCCTTAGGGGACCGAACGTTGGGGCCAACGTCCTGACTTTC; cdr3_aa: CSARALRGPNVGANVLTF
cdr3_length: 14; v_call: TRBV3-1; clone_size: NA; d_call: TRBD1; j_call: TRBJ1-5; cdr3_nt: TGTGCCAGCAGTCGAACAGGGGGAAATCAGCCCCAGCATTTT; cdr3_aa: CASSRTGGNQPQHF
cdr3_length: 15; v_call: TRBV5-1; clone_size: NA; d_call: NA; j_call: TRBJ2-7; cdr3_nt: TGCGCCAGCAGCTTCCGCGGGACAGCTTCCTACGAGCAGTACTTC; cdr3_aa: CASSFRGTASYEQYF
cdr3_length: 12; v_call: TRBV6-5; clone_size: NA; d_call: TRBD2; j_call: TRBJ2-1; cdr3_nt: TGTGCCAGCAGTTACTCAGGCGGGGGGCGGTTCTTC; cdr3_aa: CASSYSGGGRFF
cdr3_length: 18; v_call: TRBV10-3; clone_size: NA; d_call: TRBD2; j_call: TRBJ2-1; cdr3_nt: TGTGCCATCAGTGAGTCCGAGCGGGGGGCCAACCTCTACAATGAGCAGTTCTTC; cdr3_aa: CAISESERGANLYNEQFF
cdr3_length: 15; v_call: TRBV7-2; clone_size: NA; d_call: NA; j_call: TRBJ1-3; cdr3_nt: TGTGCCAGCACCAAAGGGACTGCCTCTGGAAACACCATATATTTT; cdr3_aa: CASTKGTASGNTIYF
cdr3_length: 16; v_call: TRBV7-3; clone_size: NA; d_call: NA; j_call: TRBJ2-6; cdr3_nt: TGTGCCAGCAGCTTAGGATGGGGGTCTGGGGCCAACGTCCTGACTTTC; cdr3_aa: CASSLGWGSGANVLTF